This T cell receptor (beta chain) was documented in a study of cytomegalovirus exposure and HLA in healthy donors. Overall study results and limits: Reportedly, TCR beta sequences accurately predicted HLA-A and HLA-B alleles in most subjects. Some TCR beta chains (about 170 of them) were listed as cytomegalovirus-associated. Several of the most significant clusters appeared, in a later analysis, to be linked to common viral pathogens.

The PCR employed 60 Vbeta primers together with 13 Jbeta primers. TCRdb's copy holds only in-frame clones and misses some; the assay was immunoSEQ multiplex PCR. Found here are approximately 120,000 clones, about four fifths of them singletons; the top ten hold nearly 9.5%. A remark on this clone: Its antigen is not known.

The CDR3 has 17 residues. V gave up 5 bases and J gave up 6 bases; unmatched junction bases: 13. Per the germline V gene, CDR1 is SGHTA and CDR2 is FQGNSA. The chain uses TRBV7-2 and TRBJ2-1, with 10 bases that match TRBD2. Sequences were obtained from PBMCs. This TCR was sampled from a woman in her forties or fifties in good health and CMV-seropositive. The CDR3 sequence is CASSDGLAVLPTNEQFF. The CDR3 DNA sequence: TGTGCCAGCAGCGACGGACTAGCGGTCCTCCCGACCAATGAGCAGTTCTTC.